A single sample gave rise to the 13 T cell receptor beta chains below, sequenced in a study of shared clonotypes between healthy human individuals. Clones were sequenced by immunoSEQ multiplex PCR, and TCRdb holds only the in-frame ones, with some missing. Here the sample spans 2 million to 2.5 million clones, 90% to 97% being singletons. The specimen was naive CD4+ T cells sorted from blood. The subset here: CD45RA+ positively selected. The receptor set was obtained from a man aged 18 to 29 in good health.

The chain combines TRBV7-9 with TRBJ1-1; 7 nucleotides align to TRBD1. This CDR3 comprises 14 residues. V lost 5 bases to trimming and J lost 4 bases; unmatched junction nucleotides: 7. The V gene's germline CDR1 is SEHNR and CDR2 FQNEAQ (reference sequence). The CDR3 loop reads CASSIDRVGTEAFF. In nucleotides, the CDR3 is TGTGCCAGCAGCATCGACAGGGTAGGCACTGAAGCTTTCTTT.

In its sample, this clone was seen a few times. At the DNA level, this CDR3 is encoded by other sequences in the same sample as well. CDR3 sequence: CASSRTGGSTEAFF. The DNA for the CDR3 is TGTGCCAGCAGCCGGACAGGGGGCAGCACTGAAGCTTTCTTT. The J gene is TRBJ1-1, the V gene TRBV2; TRBD1 aligns across 11 bases. The CDR3 contains 14 residues. The V gene end was trimmed by 6 bases and the J gene end by 4 bases; junction bases not matched to a gene: 4. Germline V gene lookup returns CDR1 SNHLY and CDR2 FYNNEI.

This chain uses TRBV7-2 with TRBJ1-6, with 7 positions matching TRBD1. V dropped 4 bases and J dropped 7; count of bases not matched to a gene: 7. Germline values: CDR1 SGHTA, CDR2 FQGNSA. This CDR3 contains 15 residues. CDR3 loop: CASSYRGGPNSPLHF. CDR3 coding DNA: TGTGCCAGCAGCTACAGGGGCGGCCCCAATTCACCCCTCCACTTT.

Notes on this clone: One end of the junction does not line up with germline, which may come from a read error. The chain uses TRBV6-6 and TRBJ2-7; D could derive from TRBD1 or TRBD2 (5 bases each). Per germline, CDR1 MNHNY and CDR2 SVGAGI (reference sequence). The CDR3 spans 14 residues. CDR3 loop: CASNYGATGYEQYF. DNA of the CDR3: TGTGCCAGCAATTACGGGGCGACGGGTTACGAGCAGTACTTC.

The V and J genes are TRBV27 and TRBJ1-1; TRBD1 aligns across 8 bases. V trimming: 4 bases; J trimming: 10 bases; junction bases outside the gene matches: 5. Germline V gives CDR1 MNHEY, CDR2 SMNVEV (reference sequence). CDR3 length equals 12 residues. DNA of the CDR3: TGTGCCAGCAGTTCTCTACAGGGGGTAGCTTTCTTT. Protein: CASSSLQGVAFF.

The genes are TRBV18 and TRBJ2-2, with D tentatively TRBD2 (6 bases). Trimming took 3 bases from V and 1 from J, leaving 9 bases between them. Germline assignment: CDR1 KGHSH and CDR2 LQKENI. This CDR3 has 15 amino acids. CDR3: CASSPGLLNTGELFF. The DNA for the CDR3 is TGTGCCAGCTCACCGGGACTCCTGAACACCGGGGAGCTGTTTTTT.

The V and J genes are TRBV2 and TRBJ2-3, with 10 positions matching TRBD2. Looked up from germline, CDR1 is SNHLY and CDR2 is FYNNEI. V trimming: 6 bases; J trimming: 2 bases; junction bases outside the gene matches: 20. This CDR3 region has 20 residues. CDR3 sequence: CASSLGLADPYRAPTDTQYF. As DNA, the CDR3 is TGTGCCAGCAGCCTCGGACTAGCGGATCCCTATAGGGCGCCCACAGATACGCAGTATTTT.

This clone has just one count. V and J are TRBV18 and TRBJ2-7; D is possibly TRBD2 (5 bases). This CDR3 has 13 amino acids. CDR1 and CDR2 from the germline V gene are KGHSH and LQKENI. The V end lost 5 bases, the J end lost 1 base, and 9 bases lay between the germline ends. The CDR3 loop is CASSARESYEQYF. The CDR3 DNA reads as TGTGCCAGCTCAGCACGGGAATCCTACGAGCAGTACTTC.

The genes are TRBV18 and TRBJ1-1; 7 bases line up with TRBD1. CDR1 and CDR2 (germline): KGHSH, LQKENI. This CDR3 is built from 13 residues. V shed 0 bases and J 11 bases; nucleotides not matched to a gene: 6. DNA of the CDR3: TGTGCCAGCTCACCACCAGGGGGCGATGGTGCTTTCTTT. Translating gives CASSPPGGDGAFF.

With respect to this clone: Other nucleotide sequences from this sample produce the same CDR3. The chain employs TRBV30 and TRBJ1-5, with D possibly matching TRBD1 (5 bases). The V gene's germline CDR1 is GTSNPN and CDR2 SVGIG (reference sequence). This CDR3 region has 13 residues. The germline V and J ends were trimmed by 2 bases and 5 bases, with 10 bases remaining between them. CDR3 protein: CAWSSGAHQPQHF. CDR3 DNA: TGTGCCTGGAGTTCCGGGGCCCATCAGCCCCAGCATTTT.

A note on this clone: Other DNA variants within this sample encode the same CDR3. The CDR3 loop reads CASSVGLAGSYEQYF. CDR3 in DNA: TGTGCCAGCAGCGTAGGTCTAGCGGGTTCCTACGAGCAGTACTTC. This chain uses TRBV9 with TRBJ2-7, with TRBD2 matching 8 bases. CDR3 length: 15 amino acids. Germline V gene lookup returns CDR1 SGDLS and CDR2 YYNGEE. Germline trimming cut 0 bases from V and 1 base from J; bases unmatched to any gene: 3.

The genes are TRBV6-5 and TRBJ1-6, with D maybe TRBD1 (5 bases). Trimming stripped 4 bases from V and 6 bases from J, with 10 bases between. Germline V gene data show CDR1 as MNHEY and CDR2 as SVGAGI. The CDR3 is 14 residues long. The CDR3 sequence is CASSSVGGNSPLHF. The CDR3 region has the DNA TGTGCCAGCAGTTCGGTGGGGGGTAATTCACCCCTCCACTTT.

The V and J genes are TRBV9 and TRBJ1-2; no clear D. V dropped 0 bases and J dropped 1 base, with 16 bases sitting between them. The V gene's germline CDR1 is SGDLS and CDR2 YYNGEE. This CDR3 has 17 residues. The CDR3 DNA reads TGTGCCAGCAGCGTAGTCCGGAGGTCCCAACATAACTATGGCTACACCTTC. Protein sequence: CASSVVRRSQHNYGYTF.